Listed below are T cell receptor beta chains from one sample, sequenced in a study of tumor T cells in aggressive B-cell lymphoma. The table came from immunoSEQ multiplex PCR; TCRdb's copy has only in-frame clones and leaves some out. This sample has 2,500 to 3,500 clones, with 87% found just once. Sequenced sample: tumor tissue. The receptors originated from an adult with diffuse large B cell lymphoma. Both conserved end residues are part of each CDR3. Fields, in order: V gene, clone size, D gene, CDR3 length, J gene, CDR3 protein, CDR3 DNA. A D gene is named only where the DNA matches it firmly. Expanded clones are given a class, and other clones once, few, many or no size at all.

TRBV5-1	-	-	14	TRBJ2-1	CASSLEAGFYEQFF	TGCGCCAGCAGCTTGGAGGCAGGGTTCTATGAGCAGTTCTTC
TRBV7-6	-	TRBD2	15	TRBJ2-3	CASSLGGTTTDTQYF	TGTGCCAGCAGCTTAGGAGGGACTACCACAGATACGCAGTATTTT
TRBV4-1	few	-	13	TRBJ1-1	CASSLGQAPEAFF	TGCGCCAGCAGCCTCGGACAAGCTCCTGAAGCTTTCTTT
TRBV10-2	-	TRBD2	18	TRBJ2-1	CASSAKLAGGWSYNEQFF	TGCGCCAGCAGTGCGAAACTAGCGGGAGGGTGGTCCTACAATGAGCAGTTCTTC
TRBV6-5	-	TRBD1	15	TRBJ2-2	CASSRGTGNTGELFF	TGTGCCAGCAGCCGCGGGACAGGGAACACCGGGGAGCTGTTTTTT
TRBV5-1	-	TRBD2	16	TRBJ2-2	CASSLTSGANTGELFF	TGCGCCAGCAGCTTGACTAGCGGGGCTAACACCGGGGAGCTGTTTTTT
TRBV11-2	-	TRBD2	18	TRBJ2-3	CASSLTPLVAGGTDTQYF	TGTGCCAGCAGCTTAACCCCGCTAGTAGCGGGGGGCACAGATACGCAGTATTTT
TRBV5-1	-	-	17	TRBJ2-6	CASSLKAGRGGANVLTF	TGCGCCAGCAGCTTGAAGGCAGGGCGCGGAGGGGCCAACGTCCTGACTTTC
TRBV5-1	-	-	15	TRBJ1-4	CASSWTIRENEKLFF	TGCGCCAGCAGCTGGACCATCCGGGAGAATGAAAAACTGTTTTTT
TRBV4-1	-	-	15	TRBJ1-5	CASSQADRKNQPQHF	TGCGCCAGCAGCCAAGCGGACAGAAAGAATCAGCCCCAGCATTTT
TRBV30	-	-	14	TRBJ1-4	CAWRVGGAREKLFF	TGTGCCTGGAGGGTCGGGGGGGCCAGAGAAAAACTGTTTTTT
TRBV6-5	few	TRBD2	14	TRBJ2-1	CASSNSGTHNEQFF	TGTGCCAGCAGTAATAGCGGGACCCACAATGAGCAGTTCTTC
TRBV7-6	few	-	14	TRBJ2-7	CASSLGSQDNEQYF	TGTGCCAGCAGCTTAGGTTCCCAGGACAACGAGCAGTACTTC
TRBV6-1	few	-	16	TRBJ2-7	CASSEGVPPSVYEQYF	TGTGCCAGCAGTGAAGGTGTACCCCCTAGCGTGTACGAGCAGTACTTC
TRBV5-1	-	TRBD1	14	TRBJ1-4	CASRKTGAGEKLFF	TGCGCCAGCAGAAAAACAGGGGCTGGGGAAAAACTGTTTTTT
TRBV5-6	-	-	14	TRBJ1-2	CASSLDEGSYSYTF	TGTGCCAGCAGCTTGGATGAGGGATCCTATAGCTACACCTTC
TRBV13	-	TRBD2	15	TRBJ2-5	CASSLRAGGQETQYF	TGTGCCAGCAGTTTAAGGGCGGGGGGGCAAGAGACCCAGTACTTC
TRBV27	-	-	15	TRBJ1-1	CASTLDRRMNTEAFF	TGTGCCAGCACCCTGGACAGAAGGATGAACACTGAAGCTTTCTTT
TRBV4-2	-	TRBD1	13	TRBJ1-2	CASRSDRDYGYTF	TGTGCCAGCAGATCAGACAGGGACTATGGCTACACCTTC
TRBV9	once	-	16	TRBJ1-3	CASSEDSFPSGNTIYF	TGTGCCAGCAGCGAGGACAGCTTTCCCTCTGGAAACACCATATATTTT
TRBV7-2	-	-	16	TRBJ1-2	CASSVLGEGLNYGYTF	TGTGCCAGCAGCGTTTTGGGGGAGGGTTTGAACTATGGCTACACCTTC
TRBV7-9	-	-	16	TRBJ1-5	CASSSGGTAGNQPQHF	TGTGCCAGCAGCTCGGGGGGGACGGCCGGGAATCAGCCCCAGCATTTT
TRBV7-9	-	-	14	TRBJ2-3	CASSLDGGADTQYF	TGTGCCAGCAGCTTAGATGGCGGGGCAGATACGCAGTATTTT
TRBV10-3	-	-	15	TRBJ2-7	CAISESMGTGYEQYF	TGTGCCATCAGTGAGTCGATGGGTACAGGGTATGAGCAGTACTTC
TRBV9	-	TRBD1	15	TRBJ2-7	CASSVAGTEFYEQYF	TGTGCCAGCAGCGTAGCTGGGACAGAATTTTACGAGCAGTACTTC
TRBV7-2	-	TRBD2	14	TRBJ2-7	CASSQSGGLYEQYF	TGTGCCAGCAGCCAAAGCGGGGGGCTCTACGAGCAGTACTTC
TRBV4-2	-	TRBD2	15	TRBJ2-1	CASSYGLAGEGEQFF	TGTGCCAGCAGCTATGGACTAGCGGGAGAAGGTGAGCAGTTCTTC
TRBV5-1	-	TRBD1	14	TRBJ1-1	CASSSGQVNTEAFF	TGCGCCAGCAGCTCAGGACAGGTGAATACTGAAGCTTTCTTT
TRBV15	-	-	15	TRBJ2-7	CATSRETGGAYEQYF	TGTGCCACCAGCAGAGAAACAGGGGGGGCATACGAGCAGTACTTC
TRBV11-2	-	-	16	TRBJ2-1	CASSLEVWPSYNKQFF	TGTGCCAGCAGCTTAGAAGTCTGGCCTAGCTACAATAAGCAGTTCTTC
TRBV4-2	few	-	16	TRBJ2-1	CASSQDLSAKVNEQFF	TGTGCCAGCAGCCAAGATCTCAGCGCCAAAGTAAATGAGCAGTTCTTC
TRBV7-6	-	TRBD1	14	TRBJ2-3	CASSMTGGTDTQYF	TGTGCCAGCAGCATGACAGGGGGCACAGATACGCAGTATTTT
TRBV21-1	-	-	14	TRBJ1-1	CASSNGRANTEAFF	TGTGCCAGCAGCAACGGCAGGGCCAACACTGAAGCTTTCTTT
TRBV9	-	-	12	TRBJ2-3	CASSVRGDTQYF	TGTGCCAGCAGCGTGCGTGGAGATACGCAGTATTTT
TRBV2	-	-	13	TRBJ1-6	CASSLQLSSPPHF	TGTGCCAGCAGTCTACAACTAAGCTCACCCCCCCACTTT
TRBV9	-	-	12	TRBJ2-6	CASSGLQGVLTF	TGTGCCAGCAGCGGATTACAGGGTGTCCTGACTTTC
TRBV7-9	-	TRBD2	15	TRBJ2-3	CASSLTSGRTDTQYF	TGTGCCAGCAGTTTGACTAGCGGGAGGACAGATACGCAGTATTTT
TRBV30	-	TRBD2	16	TRBJ2-1	CAWSVLLAGGYNEQFF	TGTGCCTGGAGTGTCCTTCTAGCGGGGGGGTACAATGAGCAGTTCTTC
TRBV5-4	-	-	13	TRBJ1-2	CASSGDFDYGYTF	TGTGCCAGCAGTGGGGACTTTGACTATGGCTACACCTTC
TRBV18	-	-	16	TRBJ1-4	CASSPLQGVTNEKLFF	TGTGCCAGCTCACCCTTACAGGGTGTAACTAATGAAAAACTGTTTTTT
TRBV5-4	-	TRBD1	14	TRBJ1-2	CASSFRGESDGYTF	TGTGCCAGCAGCTTCAGGGGGGAATCGGATGGCTACACCTTC
TRBV4-1	few	TRBD1	12	TRBJ2-7	CASSRGLGEQYF	TGCGCCAGCAGCAGGGGGCTAGGCGAGCAGTACTTC
TRBV7-2	-	TRBD1	16	TRBJ2-5	CASSHQTGTGGETQYF	TGTGCCAGCAGCCACCAAACCGGGACAGGGGGAGAGACCCAGTACTTC
TRBV28	-	-	17	TRBJ1-6	CASSLRSGRGYNSPLHF	TGTGCCAGCAGTTTAAGGTCCGGGAGGGGCTATAATTCACCCCTCCACTTT
TRBV6-1	-	TRBD1	15	TRBJ1-5	CASSERDRGGQPQHF	TGTGCCAGCAGTGAGAGGGACAGGGGAGGTCAGCCCCAGCATTTT
TRBV4-3	few	-	16	TRBJ1-2	CASSQDTSPLPYGYTF	TGCGCCAGCAGCCAAGATACGAGTCCCTTACCATATGGCTACACCTTC
TRBV21-1	-	-	11	TRBJ2-2	CGNPNTGELFF	TGCGGGAATCCGAACACCGGGGAGCTGTTTTTT
TRBV2	-	-	13	TRBJ2-2	CASSGLGAGELFF	TGTGCCAGCAGCGGGCTAGGGGCCGGGGAGCTGTTTTTT
TRBV14	once	-	16	TRBJ2-1	CASSRTKGSSYNEQFF	TGTGCCAGCAGCCGGACTAAGGGGAGCTCCTACAATGAGCAGTTCTTC
TRBV7-7	-	-	14	TRBJ2-3	CASSTGMGADTQYF	TGTGCCAGCAGCACCGGGATGGGTGCAGATACGCAGTATTTT
TRBV6-6	-	TRBD1	14	TRBJ1-5	CASSSGTGNQPQHF	TGTGCCAGCAGCTCTGGGACAGGCAATCAGCCCCAGCATTTT
TRBV27	few	TRBD1	17	TRBJ1-2	CASSTQTGAGVRDGYTF	TGTGCCAGCAGTACCCAGACAGGGGCTGGGGTGAGGGATGGCTACACCTTC
TRBV29-1	-	TRBD1	14	TRBJ2-2	CSVYDGQGSGELFF	TGCAGCGTTTACGACGGACAGGGATCGGGGGAGCTGTTTTTT
TRBV4-3	-	-	14	TRBJ1-4	CASNLRFGEVKLFF	TGCGCCAGCAACCTCCGGTTTGGGGAGGTAAAACTGTTTTTT
TRBV2	-	TRBD1	13	TRBJ1-1	CASSSDRDTEAFF	TGTGCCAGCAGTTCGGACAGGGACACTGAAGCTTTCTTT
TRBV6-5	-	-	12	TRBJ2-7	CASRYRGGEQYF	TGTGCCAGCAGGTACAGGGGGGGAGAGCAGTACTTC